The following is a T cell receptor beta chain sequence with its context. It was with unique molecular identifiers that the TCRbeta library was prepared. TCRdb passed the PCR reads through MiXCR, listing each CDR3 protein once. The sample yields approximately 50,000 distinct CDR3 sequences, more than 5% seen once. These data originate in a study of T-cell reconstitution after alpha-beta-depleted transplantation in children. The CDR3 totals 13 residues. The V and J ends lost 7 bases and 8 bases respectively, with 17 bases between them. The germline gives CDR1 LGHDT, CDR2 YNNKEL (reference sequence). The chain carries TRBV3-1 and TRBJ1-2; no reliable D call. The TCR was taken from a female patient aged 2-9 years who had a stem cell transplant for aplastic anemia, so the T cells may come from the graft donor. This specimen consisted of PBMCs, mostly from graft donor cells, obtained 60 days after TCRalphabeta/CD19-depleted stem cell transplant. CDR3: CASTTPGKLGYTF. The CDR3 DNA sequence: TGTGCCAGCACCACGCCAGGAAAGTTGGGCTACACCTTC.